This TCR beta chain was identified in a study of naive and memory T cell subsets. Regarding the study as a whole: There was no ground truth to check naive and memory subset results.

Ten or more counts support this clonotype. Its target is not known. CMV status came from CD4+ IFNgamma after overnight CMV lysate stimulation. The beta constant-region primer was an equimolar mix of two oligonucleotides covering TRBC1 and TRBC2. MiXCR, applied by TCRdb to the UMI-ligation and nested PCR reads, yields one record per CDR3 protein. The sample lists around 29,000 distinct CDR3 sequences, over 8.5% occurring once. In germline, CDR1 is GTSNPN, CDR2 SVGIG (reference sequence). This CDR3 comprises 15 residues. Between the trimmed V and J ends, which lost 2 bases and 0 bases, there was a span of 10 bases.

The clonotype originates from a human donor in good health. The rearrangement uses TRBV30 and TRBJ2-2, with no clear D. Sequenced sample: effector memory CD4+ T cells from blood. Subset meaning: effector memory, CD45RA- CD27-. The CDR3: CAWSPDPPNTGELFF. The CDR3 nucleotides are TGTGCCTGGAGTCCAGACCCCCCGAACACCGGGGAGCTGTTTTTT.